This entry lists 32 T cell receptor beta chains sequenced from one sample in a study of read filtering for tumor transcriptome and immune sequencing (dated by TCRdb to about 2020). TCRdb lists the instrument as Illumina HiSeq 4000. TCR libraries were constructed from 350 to 400 ng RNA using the Immunoverse kit, and molecular barcoded adaptors covering alpha/delta and beta/gamma chains were employed. Using fastp trimming at Q25 and MiXCR clonotype assembly, TCRdb reanalyzed the public sequencing data and kept in-frame beta chains. All rows with the same CDR3 protein become a single entry with the most common DNA and genes. This sample holds more than 100,000 distinct CDR3 sequences; over 10% were observed only once. The ten largest clones capture about 8.6% of the sample. The sequencing input was a population of CD138-negative cells sorted from bone marrow. Interpreted using the paper, the cell subset or site label stands for: bone marrow mononuclear cells depleted of CD138+ plasma/myeloma cells by negative magnetic selection. These TCRs come from a donor at least 40 years old with multiple myeloma.

This clonotype was seen at least ten times. The chain recombines TRBV19 with TRBJ2-7, with TRBD2 as a possible D gene (6 bases). V lost 6 bases and J lost 0, with 21 bases in between. CDR1 is LNHDA and CDR2 is SQIVND in the germline V gene (reference sequence). The CDR3 loop spans 17 amino acids. CDR3 sequence: CASSLGGSATGSYEQYF. The CDR3 nucleotides are TGTGCCAGTAGCCTCGGGGGAAGTGCCACAGGCTCCTACGAGCAGTACTTC.

A remark on this clonotype: Since no conserved phenylalanine or tryptophan closes the CDR3, a read error is the likely cause. The chain is built from TRBV27 and TRBJ2-4; TRBD1 matches at 10 bases. The V segment lost 3 bases and the J segment 7 bases; nucleotides outside the gene matches: 9. This CDR3 has 16 residues. The germline V gene encodes CDR1 MNHEY and CDR2 SMNVEV (reference sequence). The CDR3 loop reads CASSFIGPGQGNIQYP. The DNA for the CDR3 is TGTGCCAGCAGTTTTATTGGGCCGGGACAGGGGAACATTCAGTACCCC.

This clonotype appeared many times. The J gene is TRBJ2-3, the V gene TRBV18, with TRBD2 identical over 9 bases. The CDR3 has 15 amino acids. The germline CDR1 and CDR2 sequences are KGHSH and LQKENI. Unmatched junction bases numbered 6, after V lost 4 bases and J lost 4 bases. This chain's CDR3 is CASSHSGSRPDTQYF. The CDR3 DNA follows: TGTGCCAGCTCACATAGCGGGAGTCGACCAGATACGCAGTATTTT.

This clonotype showed up just a few times. The rearrangement joins TRBV7-9 to TRBJ1-1, with no clear D. Germline CDR1 is SEHNR and CDR2 is FQNEAQ (reference sequence). Trimming removed 10 bases at V and 5 bases at J, with 14 bases between. This CDR3 has 12 amino acids. In DNA form, the CDR3 reads TGTGCCACCGGGCCGGAGGCTACTGAAGCTTTCTTT. It translates to CATGPEATEAFF.

At least ten counts were recorded for this clonotype. This chain uses TRBV20-1 with TRBJ2-7; 10 bases are shared with TRBD2. The germline V gene encodes CDR1 DFQATT and CDR2 SNEGSKA (reference sequence). The junction had 3 bases not matched to a gene; V was cut back by 5 bases and J by 2 bases. The CDR3 loop spans 13 amino acids. The CDR3 DNA reads TGCAGTGCTGGGACTAGCGAGACCTACGAGCAGTACTTC. This sequence encodes CSAGTSETYEQYF.

This sequence joins TRBV6-2 or TRBV6-3 and TRBJ2-1, with 9 nucleotides matching TRBD1. This CDR3 has 15 residues. Trimming took 5 bases from V and 3 from J; bases not matched to a gene: 5. CDR1 is MNHEY, CDR2 SVGEGT, per germline. CDR3 amino acids: CASSGTGPVYNEQFF. The CDR3 DNA sequence: TGTGCCAGCAGTGGGACAGGGCCGGTCTACAATGAGCAGTTCTTC.

Note on this clonotype: A read error may be the cause here, since a much bigger clone is one base away. The V call is TRBV6-5, the J call TRBJ2-7; the D is unclear. The germline V gene encodes CDR1 MNHEY and CDR2 SVGAGI. This CDR3 spans 15 amino acids. V was trimmed by 6 bases and J by 0 bases, leaving 15 bases between them. CDR3 sequence: CASSLTGTLSYEQYF. The CDR3 DNA is TGTGCCAGCAGCCTGACTGGCACCCTCTCCTACGAGCAGTACTTC.

This chain joins TRBV7-9 and TRBJ2-1; TRBD2 matches 8 bases. This CDR3 comprises 20 residues. Germline-derived CDR1 and CDR2 are SEHNR and FQNEAQ (reference sequence). J gave up 0 bases and V 5 bases, and 18 bases lay outside the gene matches. CDR3 amino acids: CASSPGQGLEDGSSYNEQFF. The DNA for the CDR3 is TGTGCCAGCAGCCCAGGGCAGGGACTAGAGGATGGGAGCTCCTACAATGAGCAGTTCTTC.

The chain combines TRBV11-3 with TRBJ1-1; D ambiguous. With 0 bases removed from V and 2 bases from J, the gap between germline ends came to 13 bases. This CDR3 has 16 residues. The germline CDR1 and CDR2 sequences are SGHNT and YENEEA. CDR3 nucleotides: TGTGCCAGCAGCTTAGATCGGGGAGTAAAAAACACTGAAGCTTTCTTT. It yields the protein CASSLDRGVKNTEAFF.

Concerning this clonotype itself: This could be a read error, since a much larger clone is one nucleotide away. The chain links TRBV24-1 to TRBJ2-2; no clear D gene. The CDR3 length is 12 residues. Germline CDR1 and CDR2: KGHDR and SFDVKD. V lost 10 bases and J lost 4, with 9 bases in between. The CDR3 bases are TGTGCCACACTACCCTTCACCGGGGAGCTGTTTTTT. Residues: CATLPFTGELFF.

This clonotype came up many times. J is TRBJ1-5 and V is TRBV19; TRBD1 aligns across 9 bases. The CDR3 loop spans 16 amino acids. The ends lost 7 bases at V and 5 bases at J; junction bases unmatched: 12. Germline V gives CDR1 LNHDA, CDR2 SQIVND (reference sequence). Written as DNA, the CDR3 is TGTGCCAGTACCCCGATTGACAGGGGGACTCATCAGCCCCAGCATTTT. As protein: CASTPIDRGTHQPQHF.

This clonotype was observed at least ten times. The V gene is TRBV10-3, the J gene TRBJ2-1; 7 positions agree with TRBD2. From germline, CDR1 is ENHRY and CDR2 SYGVKD. V was pared by 3 bases and J by 10 bases, with 12 bases of the junction left unmatched. The CDR3 is made up of 15 amino acids. DNA of the CDR3: TGTGCCATCAGTGACCAAGACCGGGGGGTTTCCGAGCAGTTCTTC. Translated: CAISDQDRGVSEQFF.

This clonotype showed up just a few times. The gene calls are TRBV19 and TRBJ1-5; 11 bases are a match to TRBD1. The CDR3 sequence is 13 residues long. Germline assignment: CDR1 LNHDA and CDR2 SQIVND (reference sequence). Trimming took 9 bases from V and 7 from J; bases not matched to a gene: 5. The CDR3 loop reads CASGQGAGQPQHF. As DNA, the CDR3 is TGTGCCAGCGGACAGGGGGCGGGACAGCCCCAGCATTTT.

The chain has TRBV24-1 and TRBJ2-1, with D unresolved. The CDR3 is 16 amino acids. Trimming cost V 4 bases and J 8 bases, with 20 bases left between them. Germline lookup yields CDR1 KGHDR and CDR2 SFDVKD. The CDR3 here is CATSEPSGWALDEQFF. CDR3 DNA sequence: TGTGCCACCAGTGAGCCCTCCGGATGGGCTCTGGATGAGCAGTTCTTC.

The sample holds many counts of this clonotype. The chain uses TRBV7-9 and TRBJ2-5; 9 bases map to TRBD1. CDR1 SEHNR and CDR2 FQNEAQ come from the germline V gene (reference sequence). Germline trimming cut 5 bases from V and 3 bases from J; bases unmatched to any gene: 10. The CDR3 has 16 amino acids. CDR3 loop: CASSGTGTVFEETQYF. CDR3 bases: TGTGCCAGCAGCGGGACAGGGACCGTGTTTGAAGAGACCCAGTACTTC.

This clonotype was seen only a few times. This may be a read error, as it is one base from a much larger clone. Here the CDR3 omits its conserved ending phenylalanine or tryptophan, so a read error is the likely source. The J gene is TRBJ1-1, the V gene TRBV6-5; D remains unclear. The length of the CDR3 is 13 residues. Germline CDR1 reads MNHEY; CDR2 reads SVGAGI. With 2 bases removed from V and 7 bases from J, the gap between germline ends came to 11 bases. Here the CDR3 DNA reads TGTGCCAGCAGTTACCCCACGGGTAATGAAGCTTTCCTT. This gives the protein CASSYPTGNEAFL.

Notes on this clonotype: Mismatch with germline at one junction end may stem from a read error. The CDR3 DNA sequence: TGTGCCTGCAGCTCCCCCTCTGGGGCCGACGTCCTGACTTTC. It yields the protein CACSSPSGADVLTF. This chain connects TRBV7-3 to TRBJ2-6; D might be TRBD1 (5 bases). CDR1 is SGHTA and CDR2 is FQGTGA in the germline V gene. This CDR3 has 14 amino acids. The full variable domain, in which reference TRBV7-3 and TRBJ2-6 provide the parts outside the CDR3, is GAGVSQTPSNKVTEKGKYVELRCDPISGHTALYWYRQSLGQGPEFLIYFQGTGAADDSGLPNDRFFAVRPEGSVSTLKIQRTERGDSAVYLCACSSPSGADVLTFGAGSRLTVL.

This clonotype showed up many times. The chain has TRBV5-1 and TRBJ2-1, with D possibly matching TRBD2 (6 bases). V dropped 4 bases and J dropped 0 bases, with 17 bases sitting between them. The length of the CDR3 is 17 residues. Germline V gene data show CDR1 as SGHRS and CDR2 as YFSETQ. The CDR3 region is CASSPQRGLLSYNEQFF. Written as DNA, the CDR3 is TGCGCCAGCAGCCCCCAACGGGGGTTACTCTCCTACAATGAGCAGTTCTTC.

Regarding this clonotype: A much more abundant neighbour one base away suggests this may be a read error. V and J are TRBV4-1 and TRBJ1-5; the D gene is possibly TRBD1 (5 bases). The ends were cut back, 5 bases at V and 0 bases at J, with 11 bases in the middle. This CDR3 has 15 residues. The germline V gene has CDR1 MGHRA and CDR2 YSYEKL. The CDR3 loop reads CASSAQQDSNQPQHF. The CDR3 coding sequence is TGCGCCAGCAGCGCTCAACAGGATAGCAATCAGCCCCAGCATTTT.

This clonotype was seen many times. V and J are TRBV7-2 and TRBJ1-1, with D tentatively TRBD1 (5 bases). Germline CDR1 reads SGHTA; CDR2 reads FQGNSA. V was trimmed by 6 bases and J by 6 bases, leaving 26 bases between them. The CDR3 is 17 residues long. DNA for the CDR3: TGTGCCAGCAGGAGGAGGGGAGTGCAGAGCCTAACGCCTGAAGCTTTCTTT. Its translation is CASRRRGVQSLTPEAFF.

The CDR3 nucleotides read TGTGCCAGCAGCCGGACTCTTAGCACAGATACGCAGTATTTT. It yields the protein CASSRTLSTDTQYF. The chain links TRBV2 to TRBJ2-3; a weak D match, TRBD2 (5 bases). This CDR3 spans 14 amino acids. Germline-derived CDR1 and CDR2 are SNHLY and FYNNEI. The V end was cut by 6 bases, the J end by 0 bases, with 10 bases between.

The sample holds many counts of this clonotype. The CDR3 here is CASSLARDEAGDTDTQYF. DNA for the CDR3: TGTGCCAGCAGCTTAGCTCGGGATGAAGCGGGAGACACAGATACGCAGTATTTT. J is TRBJ2-3 and V is TRBV7-9, with 8 nucleotides matching TRBD2. From germline, CDR1 is SEHNR and CDR2 FQNEAQ (reference sequence). The length of the CDR3 is 18 residues. After removal of 0 bases from V and 2 bases from J, the junction contained 10 bases not matched to a gene.

This clonotype was detected many times. The chain has TRBV7-9 and TRBJ2-1; no clear D gene. CDR3 length: 12 residues. In germline, CDR1 is SEHNR, CDR2 FQNEAQ (reference sequence). V was clipped by 5 bases and J by 8 bases, with 10 bases between them. The CDR3 coding sequence is TGTGCCAGCAGCATTCCGACTGATGAGCAGTTCTTC. It is translated as CASSIPTDEQFF.

This clonotype was counted at least ten times. This chain connects TRBV7-8 to TRBJ2-7; D is tentatively TRBD1 or TRBD2 (5 bases each). This CDR3 is 14 amino acids long. The germline V gene has CDR1 SGHVS and CDR2 FQNEAQ. Between the trimmed V and J ends, which lost 5 bases and 0 bases, there was a span of 11 bases. The CDR3 sequence: CASSLGRSSYEQYF. CDR3 coding DNA: TGTGCCAGCAGCCTGGGACGGTCCTCCTACGAGCAGTACTTC.

This clonotype occurred many times. The chain couples TRBV7-6 to TRBJ1-5; tentatively, D is TRBD1 (5 bases). V was clipped by 5 bases and J by 3 bases, with 14 bases between them. CDR1 and CDR2 from the germline V gene are SGHVS and FNYEAQ. The CDR3 has 15 amino acids. The CDR3 region is CASSRGPGHNQPQHF. CDR3 coding DNA: TGTGCCAGCAGCCGGGGCCCCGGACACAATCAGCCCCAGCATTTT.

This clonotype was counted only a few times. V gene TRBV6-1 combines with J gene TRBJ2-7; D unresolved. The CDR3 loop spans 10 amino acids. Germline V CDR1 and CDR2: MNHNS, SASEGT. V was cut by 1 base and J by 9 bases, with 4 bases left in between. CDR3: CASSEVRQYF. The CDR3 DNA reads as TGTGCCAGCAGTGAAGTTCGGCAGTACTTC.

This clonotype was counted at least ten times. This rearrangement joins TRBV28 to TRBJ2-2; tentatively, D is TRBD1 (5 bases). Germline assignment: CDR1 MDHEN and CDR2 SYDVKM. CDR3 length equals 15 residues. The V end lost 6 bases, the J end lost 0 bases, and 11 bases lay between the germline ends. Written as DNA, the CDR3 is TGTGCCAGCAGGTGGGGCGAGACGAACACCGGGGAGCTGTTTTTT. Translated, it gives CASRWGETNTGELFF.

This clonotype occurred many times. The rearrangement links TRBV29-1 to TRBJ2-2; TRBD1 might be the D (6 bases). Germline V lookup: CDR1 SQVTM, CDR2 ANQGSEA. Trimming pared 4 bases from V and 3 bases from J, leaving 15 bases between. This CDR3 is built from 15 residues. This CDR3 reads CSVVTPEGDTGELFF. CDR3 coding DNA: TGCAGCGTTGTAACCCCAGAGGGGGACACCGGGGAGCTGTTTTTT.

Many counts were recorded for this clonotype. This chain joins TRBV12-3 or TRBV12-4 and TRBJ2-1; 9 bases align to TRBD2. This CDR3 is built from 15 residues. V lost 4 bases to trimming and J lost 0 bases; unmatched junction nucleotides: 1. CDR3 residues: CASSSSGASYNEQFF. The CDR3 DNA sequence: TGTGCCAGCAGTTCTAGCGGGGCCTCCTACAATGAGCAGTTCTTC.

The chain links TRBV30 to TRBJ2-1, with unresolved D. Trimming pared 2 bases from V and 6 bases from J, leaving 14 bases between. The CDR3 is 14 amino acids. Per germline, CDR1 GTSNPN and CDR2 SVGIG (reference sequence). CDR3 loop: CAWSPSVTRNEQFF. In DNA form, the CDR3 reads TGTGCCTGGAGTCCCTCGGTGACACGCAATGAGCAGTTCTTC.

At least ten counts were recorded for this clonotype. V and J are TRBV7-9 and TRBJ2-7; tentative D call: TRBD2 (6 bases). CDR1 is SEHNR, CDR2 FQNEAQ, per germline (reference sequence). V lost 0 bases and J 7 bases, leaving 10 bases between the germline ends. The CDR3 is made up of 13 amino acids. The CDR3 DNA reads TGTGCCAGCAGCTTAGCGCCGGAGGGGGAGCAGTACTTC. Translated: CASSLAPEGEQYF.

This clonotype occurred a few times. This chain connects TRBV12-3 or TRBV12-4 to TRBJ2-3; no definite D call. The CDR3 contains 15 residues. With 5 bases removed from V and 0 bases from J, the gap between germline ends came to 12 bases. The CDR3 sequence is CASSPEVLSTDTQYF. CDR3 DNA: TGTGCCAGCAGTCCCGAAGTTCTGAGCACAGATACGCAGTATTTT.